One T cell receptor beta chain is described in this entry. The sample comes from a study of control samples from healthy donors and cancer patients. Generated by immunoSEQ multiplex PCR, the TCRdb table keeps only in-frame clones and is missing some. The sample lists 100,000 to 150,000 clones, about nine tenths occurring once. Trimming left V 5 bases short and J 1 base short, with 11 bases between. Germline assignment: CDR1 SQVTM and CDR2 ANQGSEA. There are 14 residues in the CDR3. The sequencing input was blood. This chain uses TRBV29-1 with TRBJ2-2, with a tentative D call TRBD1 (6 bases). The clonotype was recovered from a man aged 40-50 years in good health. The CDR3 protein is CSVLKTGNTGELFF. The DNA for the CDR3 is TGCAGCGTTCTAAAGACAGGGAACACCGGGGAGCTGTTTTTT.